Listed here is a single TCR beta chain. Its antigen is still unknown. The germline gives CDR1 LNHDA, CDR2 SQIVND (reference sequence). Trimming cost V 3 bases and J 11 bases, with 10 bases left between them. The CDR3 loop spans 12 amino acids. This specimen belongs to a study of T cell responses to AZD1222 COVID-19 vaccine. Points from the study as a whole: The sample set comprised mostly white British donors with more females, and clonal diversity was possibly underestimated. Repertoires were sampled only after the peak T cell response. Per reports, nearly half of all spike-specific TCRs target regions that are unmutated in variants.

Profiling relied on immunoSEQ multiplex PCR, and the TCRdb table lists in-frame clones only, not all of them. The repertoire has around 130,000 clones, roughly nine tenths of them found once; the top ten carry around 6.9%. The source of this sequence is an adult who received the MenACWY meningococcal vaccine as a control. V and J are TRBV19 and TRBJ1-4; D is ambiguous. The sequencing used peripheral blood, collected 28 days after the second dose of the MenACWY control vaccine. The CDR3 coding sequence is TGTGCCAGTAGTATCGATGGGAATAAACTGTTTTTT. This encodes CASSIDGNKLFF. Complete variable domain (other parts from reference TRBV19 and TRBJ1-4): DGGITQSPKYLFRKEGQNVTLSCEQNLNHDAMYWYRQDPGQGLRLIYYSQIVNDFQKGDIAEGYSVSREKKESFPLTVTSAQKNPTAFYLCASSIDGNKLFFGSGTQLSVL.